The 9 T cell receptor beta chains below all came from one sample that was sequenced in a study of T cell changes during pregnancy in multiple sclerosis. The repertoire was sequenced with immunoSEQ multiplex PCR; TCRdb's copy has only in-frame clones and lacks some. The repertoire consists of approximately 110,000 clones, with just over 90% occurring once and the leading ten covering about 3%. The sample consisted of peripheral blood, taken after pregnancy. All receptors derive from a female donor with multiple sclerosis, enrolled in a pregnancy study.

V and J are TRBV29-1 and TRBJ2-7, with a tentative D call TRBD2 (5 bases). With 5 bases removed from V and 0 bases from J, the gap between germline ends came to 11 bases. The length of the CDR3 is 13 residues. Looked up from germline, CDR1 is SQVTM and CDR2 is ANQGSEA. The CDR3 DNA follows: TGCAGCGTTTCGTCGGGGAGCTCCTACGAGCAGTACTTC. Amino acids: CSVSSGSSYEQYF.

The rearrangement joins TRBV13 to TRBJ2-3, with 7 nucleotides matching TRBD2. V trimming: 4 bases; J trimming: 7 bases; junction bases outside the gene matches: 8. The CDR3 contains 14 residues. From germline, CDR1 is PRHDT and CDR2 FYEKMQ (reference sequence). The CDR3 here is CASSSMTSSYTQYF. As DNA, the CDR3 is TGTGCCAGCAGCTCGATGACTAGCAGCTATACGCAGTATTTT.

V gene TRBV6-6 combines with J gene TRBJ1-3, with D possibly being TRBD1 (5 bases). V was shortened by 5 bases and J by 0 bases, with 11 bases between the two germline ends. Germline V lookup: CDR1 MNHNY, CDR2 SVGAGI (reference sequence). This CDR3 region has 15 residues. This CDR3 reads CASSKDSTSGNTIYF. CDR3 in DNA: TGTGCCAGCAGTAAAGACAGTACCTCTGGAAACACCATATATTTT.

The chain joins TRBV4-1 to TRBJ2-5; D is uncertain. The germline V gene encodes CDR1 MGHRA and CDR2 YSYEKL. The ends were cut back, 0 bases at V and 4 bases at J, with 3 bases in the middle. CDR3 length equals 12 residues. The CDR3 reads CASSQDLETQYF. For the CDR3, the DNA is TGCGCCAGCAGCCAAGACCTAGAGACCCAGTACTTC.

The CDR3 reads CASSVSEHQPQHF. DNA of the CDR3: TGTGCCAGCAGTGTATCGGAGCACCAGCCCCAGCATTTT. This rearrangement joins TRBV2 to TRBJ1-5; D remains ambiguous. The V gene's germline CDR1 is SNHLY and CDR2 FYNNEI. The V end lost 4 bases, the J end lost 7 bases, and 11 bases lay between the germline ends. This CDR3 region has 13 residues.

The chain uses TRBV5-5 and TRBJ1-1, with 9 nucleotides matching TRBD1. The length of the CDR3 is 15 residues. Germline lookup yields CDR1 SGHKS and CDR2 YYEKEE (reference sequence). The V and J ends lost 0 bases and 7 bases, in that order; junction bases with no gene match: 7. The CDR3: CASSLDGTGWNEAFF. The CDR3, as DNA: TGTGCCAGCAGCTTGGACGGGACAGGGTGGAATGAAGCTTTCTTT.

The rearrangement joins TRBV5-1 to TRBJ1-2; 7 positions match TRBD1. The CDR3 spans 15 residues. Looked up from germline, CDR1 is SGHRS and CDR2 is YFSETQ. V was pared by 4 bases and J by 2 bases, with 8 bases of the junction left unmatched. CDR3 protein: CASSPRGQSNYGYTF. The DNA of the CDR3 is TGCGCCAGCAGCCCGAGGGGGCAGTCAAACTATGGCTACACCTTC. Drawing the rest from reference TRBV5-1 and TRBJ1-2, the complete variable domain is KAGVTQTPRYLIKTRGQQVTLSCSPISGHRSVSWYQQTPGQGLQFLFEYFSETQRNKGNFPGRFSGRQFSNSRSEMNVSTLELGDSALYLCASSPRGQSNYGYTFGSGTRLTVV.

The rearrangement links TRBV14 to TRBJ1-5, with D tentatively TRBD1 (5 bases). CDR3 length: 12 residues. Between the trimmed V and J ends, which lost 11 bases and 4 bases, there was a span of 12 bases. Germline V lookup: CDR1 SGHDN, CDR2 FVKESK. The CDR3 reads CAGGGGNQPQHF. The CDR3 region has the DNA TGTGCCGGCGGCGGGGGGAATCAGCCCCAGCATTTT.

This chain links TRBV4-2 with TRBJ1-1; 11 bases are a match to TRBD1. The CDR3 has 16 amino acids. The V segment lost 5 bases and the J segment 2 bases; nucleotides outside the gene matches: 7. Germline CDR1 reads LGHNA; CDR2 reads YNFKEQ. CDR3: CASSDSGTGGNTEAFF. CDR3 bases: TGTGCCAGCAGCGATTCTGGGACAGGGGGTAACACTGAAGCTTTCTTT.